One TCR beta chain is described in this entry. Its target is unknown. The data derive from a study of TIL therapy for anti-PD-1-resistant metastatic lung cancer. Study information: Tumors were harvested before any PD-1/PD-L1 blockade.

Study-wide findings and caveats: This highly selected cohort may not generalize to typical lung cancer patients. TIL clonotype persistence in blood showed no apparent association with response.

Documented time point: pre-treatment sample, taken before nivolumab and TIL therapy. Sequencing used immunoSEQ v3. Each library reached roughly 2 million read pairs, or roughly 4.5-6 million at deep level. Clones were read by immunoSEQ multiplex PCR, and TCRdb kept only the in-frame ones, dropping some. Seen here are 55,000 to 65,000 clones, under 75% observed once, and the top ten hold around 6.6%. The ends were cut back, 2 bases at V and 5 bases at J, with 15 bases in the middle. The CDR3 contains 15 residues. Germline V gene sequence: CDR1 KGHSH, CDR2 LQKENI. Specimen: blood, collected at baseline. The rearrangement joins TRBV18 to TRBJ2-5; D perhaps matches TRBD2 (5 bases). This receptor was identified in a person aged 25-85 years with non-small cell lung cancer. CDR3 bases: TGTGCCAGCTCACCAGGGCGGAGCGGTGAGGAGACCCAGTACTTC. Translating gives CASSPGRSGEETQYF.